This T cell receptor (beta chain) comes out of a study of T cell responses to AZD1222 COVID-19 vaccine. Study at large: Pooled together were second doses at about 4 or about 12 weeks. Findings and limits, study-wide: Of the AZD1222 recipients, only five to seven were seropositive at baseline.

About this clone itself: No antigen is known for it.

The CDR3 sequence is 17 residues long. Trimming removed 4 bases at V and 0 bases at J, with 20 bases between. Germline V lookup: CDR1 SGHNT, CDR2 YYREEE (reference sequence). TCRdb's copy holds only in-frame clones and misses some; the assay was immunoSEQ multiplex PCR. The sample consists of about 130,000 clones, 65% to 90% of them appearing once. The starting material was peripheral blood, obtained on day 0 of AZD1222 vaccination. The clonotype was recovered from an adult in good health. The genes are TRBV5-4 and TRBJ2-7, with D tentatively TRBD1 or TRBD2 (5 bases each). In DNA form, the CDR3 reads TGTGCCAGCAGCCCCCCGCCGGGGACCCCAAGCTCCTACGAGCAGTACTTC. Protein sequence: CASSPPPGTPSSYEQYF.